This T cell receptor (beta chain) came from a study of control samples from healthy donors and cancer patients. The data were produced by immunoSEQ multiplex PCR, yet TCRdb's version contains in-frame clones alone and is incomplete. The data hold about 110,000 clones, with around 89% observed a single time. V was pared by 4 bases and J by 1 base, with 11 bases between. Per germline, CDR1 SGHNT and CDR2 YYREEE (reference sequence). The CDR3 has 15 amino acids. This clone has just a few counts. The chain has TRBV5-4 and TRBJ2-2, with TRBD2 as a possible D gene (6 bases). The TCR comes from a woman aged 45-65 years in good health. The sample comprised blood. CDR3 loop: CASSRTTLNTGELFF. CDR3 DNA: TGTGCCAGCAGCAGGACTACCCTGAACACCGGGGAGCTGTTTTTT.